This TCR beta chain was sequenced during a study of CD8 T cells in ankylosing spondylitis. Notes on the study in general: In peripheral blood, disease-linked CD8+ clones occurred at relatively low frequencies. Clones linked to disease were reported to show significant enrichment in matched ankylosing spondylitis synovial fluid.

Researchers built TCR beta libraries using quantitative 5'-RACE with molecular barcodes. A single record per CDR3 protein comes from TCRdb applying MiXCR to the 5' RACE reads. Of 210,000 or so distinct CDR3 sequences listed, 8% to 9% are singletons. This clonotype occurred many times. The antigen remains undetermined. There are 13 residues in the CDR3. Unmatched junction bases numbered 12, after V lost 7 bases and J lost 10 bases. Source material: blood, either unsorted or a sorted T cell fraction (not recorded which). This chain uses TRBV12-3 or TRBV12-4 with TRBJ1-1, with 7 bases identical to TRBD1. This sequence was found in a female donor with ankylosing spondylitis or in good health (not recorded which). CDR3 sequence (DNA): TGTGCCAGCAATACCCAGGGGGGGGCGCGAGCTTTCTTT. It yields the protein CASNTQGGARAFF.